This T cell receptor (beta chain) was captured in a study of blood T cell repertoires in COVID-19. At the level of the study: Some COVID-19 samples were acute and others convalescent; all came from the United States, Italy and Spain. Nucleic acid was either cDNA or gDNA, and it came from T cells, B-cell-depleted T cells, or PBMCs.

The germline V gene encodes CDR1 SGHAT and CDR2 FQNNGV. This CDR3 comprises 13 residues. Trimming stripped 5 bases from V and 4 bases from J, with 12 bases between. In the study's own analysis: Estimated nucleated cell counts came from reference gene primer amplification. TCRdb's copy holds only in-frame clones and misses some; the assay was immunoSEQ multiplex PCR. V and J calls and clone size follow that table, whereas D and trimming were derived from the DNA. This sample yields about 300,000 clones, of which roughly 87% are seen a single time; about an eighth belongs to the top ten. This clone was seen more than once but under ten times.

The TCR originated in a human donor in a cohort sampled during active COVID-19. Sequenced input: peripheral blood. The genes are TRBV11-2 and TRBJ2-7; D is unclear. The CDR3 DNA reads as TGTGCCAGCAGCCCCGTCCAGAGGTACGAGCAGTACTTC. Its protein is CASSPVQRYEQYF.